The source of this TCR beta chain is a study of T-cell memory formation after mild COVID-19. Study-wide findings and caveats: Pre-infection memory already had some responding clones, implying cross-reactive memory joined. Contracting CD4+ clones were located mainly in CM and EM, and CD8+ clones in EMRA.

Comment on this clonotype: Antigen: not known.

One entry per CDR3 protein, called by TCRdb with MiXCR from the 5' RACE reads. The sample consists of 300,000 to 400,000 distinct CDR3 sequences, around 27% of them appearing once. The receptor was derived from an adult woman who had mild COVID-19 (a few samples of this study predate the infection). Cell type and time point are not known. The sample was PBMCs or a T cell subset sorted from them (not recorded which).

The CDR3 loop is CASSQDFGTGASDEQFF. DNA for the CDR3: TGTGCCAGCAGCCAAGATTTCGGTACAGGGGCTAGTGATGAGCAGTTCTTC. V gene TRBV4-2 combines with J gene TRBJ2-1, with TRBD1 identical over 7 bases. The germline CDR1 and CDR2 sequences are LGHNA and YNFKEQ. The CDR3 is made up of 17 amino acids. The V and J ends lost 0 bases and 8 bases, in that order; junction bases with no gene match: 13.